These 8 T cell receptor beta chains share one sample of origin, sequenced in a study of blood T cells in healthy people across ages. Sample-barcoded 5' priming and a J-beta primer mix drove a second PCR of about 6 to 12 cycles. TCRdb redid the calling of the 5' RACE reads with MiXCR, one entry per CDR3 protein. The table lists some 1.5 million distinct CDR3 sequences, about 42% of them singletons, with roughly 3.7% in the top ten. The sequencing sample was made of blood. These receptors were taken from a woman between 18 and 29 years old in good health.

This chain joins TRBV21-1 and TRBJ1-5; the listed D gene, TRBD1, was not tested against the DNA. TRBV21-1 is a pseudogene. The CDR3 spans 17 residues. The CDR3: CASSKDGQGVSNQPQHF. The CDR3 nucleotides are TGTGCCAGCAGCAAAGACGGACAGGGGGTTAGCAATCAGCCCCAGCATTTT.

The V call is TRBV4-3, the J call TRBJ2-1, with D perhaps TRBD2 (6 bases). CDR1 is LGHNA, CDR2 YSLEER, per germline. Trimming shortened V by 0 bases and J by 7 bases, and 13 bases separated the two germline ends. CDR3 length equals 15 residues. The CDR3 loop is CASSQEGDWRNEQFF. The CDR3 DNA reads as TGCGCCAGCAGCCAAGAGGGGGACTGGCGAAATGAGCAGTTCTTC.

V and J are TRBV7-3 and TRBJ2-1; D perhaps matches TRBD2 (6 bases). Germline V gene sequence: CDR1 SGHTA, CDR2 FQGTGA. The CDR3 length is 13 residues. V lost 2 bases and J lost 5, with 7 bases in between. CDR3 region: CASSLLAHNEQFF. The CDR3 nucleotides read TGTGCCAGCAGCTTACTAGCGCACAATGAGCAGTTCTTC.

About this clonotype itself: At one end, the junction sequence differs from germline, possibly due to a read error. The CDR3 here is CASSLSAGSTDMQYF. The CDR3 coding sequence is TGTGCCAGCAGCTTATCGGCGGGATCCACAGATATGCAGTATTTT. J is TRBJ2-3 and V is TRBV7-2, with D perhaps matching TRBD2 (6 bases). Looked up from germline, CDR1 is SGHTA and CDR2 is FQGNSA. This CDR3 comprises 15 residues. The full variable domain, rest sourced from reference TRBV7-2 and TRBJ2-3, is GAGVSQSPSNKVTEKGKDVELRCDPISGHTALYWYRQSLGQGLEFLIYFQGNSAPDKSGLPSDRFSAERTGGSVSTLTIQRTQQEDSAVYLCASSLSAGSTDMQYFGPGTRLTVL.

With respect to this clonotype: A read error is possible here, since a much larger clone lies one base away. This rearrangement joins TRBV6-4 to TRBJ2-7; 9 nucleotides agree with TRBD2. Germline CDR1 reads MRHNA; CDR2 reads SNTAGT. The V segment lost 5 bases and the J segment 7 bases; nucleotides outside the gene matches: 9. CDR3 length equals 14 residues. CDR3 protein: CASSTVLAGNEQYF. In nucleotides, the CDR3 is TGTGCCAGCAGTACGGTACTAGCGGGCAATGAGCAGTACTTC.

The chain uses TRBV18 and TRBJ2-7; 10 positions match TRBD2. This CDR3 spans 14 amino acids. J gave up 7 bases and V 3 bases, and 6 bases lay outside the gene matches. CDR1 and CDR2 from the germline V gene are KGHSH and LQKENI. The CDR3 is CASSPASGSKEQYF. CDR3 sequence (DNA): TGTGCCAGCTCACCGGCTAGCGGGAGCAAAGAGCAGTACTTC.

This clonotype was counted a few times. The chain employs TRBV6-2 or TRBV6-3 and TRBJ1-2; D gene uncertain. The V and J ends lost 6 bases and 6 bases respectively, with 8 bases between them. Germline CDR1 and CDR2: MNHEY and SVGEGT. The CDR3 runs to 11 residues. The CDR3 protein is CASSLTHGYTF. Written as DNA, the CDR3 is TGTGCCAGCAGCTTGACCCATGGCTACACCTTC.

This chain links TRBV20-1 with TRBJ2-3; 7 nucleotides align to TRBD1. The V and J ends lost 4 bases and 2 bases, in that order; junction bases with no gene match: 3. From germline, CDR1 is DFQATT and CDR2 SNEGSKA (reference sequence). The CDR3 totals 13 residues. The DNA of the CDR3 is TGCAGTGCTACGGGACAGAACACAGATACGCAGTATTTT. Its translation is CSATGQNTDTQYF.